This T cell receptor (beta chain) was captured in a study of post-analysis software for immune sequencing data. Study findings and constraints: People with multiple sclerosis had a significantly lower normalized Chao1 diversity than controls did. When patients were compared with controls, 4 or 5 TRBV segments were more frequent, TRBV5-6, TRBV5-1 and TRBV20-1 among them. Under F measure analysis, samples from one preparation batch co-clustered strongly.

As regards this clonotype: The antigen is unknown.

Unique molecular identifiers were carried by the TCR beta cDNA libraries. MiXCR, run by TCRdb on the PCR reads, gives a single entry per CDR3 protein. This table holds around 440,000 distinct CDR3 sequences, under 55% found once. The germline CDR1 and CDR2 sequences are MDHEN and SYDVKM. The CDR3 sequence is 15 residues long. V trimming: 5 bases; J trimming: 5 bases; junction bases outside the gene matches: 11. The sequence came from a girl aged 5 to 17 with multiple sclerosis. Sequencing used blood. The chain couples TRBV28 to TRBJ2-5; 7 bases match TRBD1. CDR3 amino acids: CASSPNGDREETQYF. The CDR3 coding sequence is TGTGCCAGCAGTCCGAACGGAGACAGGGAGGAGACCCAGTACTTC.